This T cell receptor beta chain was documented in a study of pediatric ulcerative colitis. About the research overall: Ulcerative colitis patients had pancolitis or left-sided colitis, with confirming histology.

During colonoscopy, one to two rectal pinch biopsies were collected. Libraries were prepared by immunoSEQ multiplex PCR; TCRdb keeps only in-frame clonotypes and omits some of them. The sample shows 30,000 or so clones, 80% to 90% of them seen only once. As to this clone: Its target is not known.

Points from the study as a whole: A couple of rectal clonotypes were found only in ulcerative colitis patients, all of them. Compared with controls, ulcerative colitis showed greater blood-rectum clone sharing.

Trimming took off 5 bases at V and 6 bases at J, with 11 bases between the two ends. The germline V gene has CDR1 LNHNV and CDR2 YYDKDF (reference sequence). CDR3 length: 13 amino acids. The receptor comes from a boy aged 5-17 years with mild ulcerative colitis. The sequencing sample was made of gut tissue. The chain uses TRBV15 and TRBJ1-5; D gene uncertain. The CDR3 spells CATSRTPRQPQHF. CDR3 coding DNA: TGTGCCACCAGCCGCACACCGCGTCAGCCCCAGCATTTT. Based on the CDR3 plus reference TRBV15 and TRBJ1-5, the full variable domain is DAMVIQNPRYQVTQFGKPVTLSCSQTLNHNVMYWYQQKSSQAPKLLFHYYDKDFNNEADTPDNFQSRRPNTSFCFLDIRSPGLGDTAMYLCATSRTPRQPQHFGDGTRLSIL.